A selection of T cell receptor beta chains follows, all from one sample in a study of blood T cell repertoires in COVID-19. The table came from immunoSEQ multiplex PCR; TCRdb's copy has only in-frame clones and leaves some out. The profile shows about 270,000 clones, more than 90% of them singletons. Input material: peripheral blood. The receptors shown here come from a person aged 18 to 35 with COVID-19, enrolled during active disease. Both conserved end residues are part of each CDR3. Each record gives: CDR3 protein, CDR3 DNA, D gene, V gene, clone size, J gene. D genes are given only for firm matches. Where a row states a size, it is once, few, many or the class of an expanded clone; other rows omit it.

CDR3 protein: CASSLGGEGSPLHF; CDR3 DNA: TGTGCCAGCAGTTTGGGCGGGGAAGGCTCACCCCTCCACTTT; D gene: -; V gene: TRBV27; clone size: -; J gene: TRBJ1-6
CDR3 protein: CASSVTGQSYEQYF; CDR3 DNA: TGTGCCAGCAGCGTTACGGGACAATCCTACGAGCAGTACTTC; D gene: -; V gene: TRBV9; clone size: few; J gene: TRBJ2-7
CDR3 protein: CASSQETSGFYNEQFF; CDR3 DNA: TGTGCCAGCAGCCAAGAGACTAGCGGGTTCTACAATGAGCAGTTCTTC; D gene: TRBD2; V gene: TRBV3-1/TRBV3-2; clone size: -; J gene: TRBJ2-1
CDR3 protein: CASSYQANKEAFF; CDR3 DNA: TGTGCCAGCAGTTACCAGGCGAACAAAGAAGCTTTCTTT; D gene: -; V gene: TRBV6-6; clone size: -; J gene: TRBJ1-1
CDR3 protein: CASSLTIGAGLGGNEQFF; CDR3 DNA: TGTGCCAGCAGCTTAACTATCGGAGCGGGCCTTGGGGGCAATGAGCAGTTCTTC; D gene: -; V gene: TRBV11-3; clone size: -; J gene: TRBJ2-1
CDR3 protein: CASSLAGTASYNEQFF; CDR3 DNA: TGTGCCAGCAGTCTGGCCGGGACAGCGTCCTACAATGAGCAGTTCTTC; D gene: TRBD1; V gene: TRBV27; clone size: -; J gene: TRBJ2-1
CDR3 protein: CASQRGRGETQYF; CDR3 DNA: TGTGCCAGCCAAAGGGGGCGCGGCGAGACCCAGTACTTC; D gene: TRBD1; V gene: TRBV19; clone size: -; J gene: TRBJ2-5
CDR3 protein: CASSQPGTGDYGYTF; CDR3 DNA: TGCGCCAGCAGTCAACCCGGGACAGGGGACTATGGCTACACCTTC; D gene: TRBD1; V gene: TRBV4-1; clone size: few; J gene: TRBJ1-2
CDR3 protein: CASSQDADSSYEQYF; CDR3 DNA: TGCGCCAGCAGCCAAGATGCCGACTCCTCCTACGAGCAGTACTTC; D gene: -; V gene: TRBV4-3; clone size: -; J gene: TRBJ2-7
CDR3 protein: CASSWGQGTYGYTF; CDR3 DNA: TGTGCCAGCAGTTGGGGACAGGGTACCTATGGCTACACCTTC; D gene: TRBD1; V gene: TRBV6-5; clone size: -; J gene: TRBJ1-2